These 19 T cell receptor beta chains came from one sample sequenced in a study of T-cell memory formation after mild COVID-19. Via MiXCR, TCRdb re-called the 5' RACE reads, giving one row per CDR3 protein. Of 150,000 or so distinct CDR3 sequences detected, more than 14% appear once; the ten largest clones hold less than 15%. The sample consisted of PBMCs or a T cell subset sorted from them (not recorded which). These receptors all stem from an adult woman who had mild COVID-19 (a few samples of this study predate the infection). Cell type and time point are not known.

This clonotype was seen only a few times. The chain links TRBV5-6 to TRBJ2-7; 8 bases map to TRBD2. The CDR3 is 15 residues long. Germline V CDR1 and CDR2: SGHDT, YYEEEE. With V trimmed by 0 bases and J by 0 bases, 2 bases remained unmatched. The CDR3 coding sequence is TGTGCCAGCAGCTTGGGGACTAGCAACTCCTACGAGCAGTACTTC. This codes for CASSLGTSNSYEQYF.

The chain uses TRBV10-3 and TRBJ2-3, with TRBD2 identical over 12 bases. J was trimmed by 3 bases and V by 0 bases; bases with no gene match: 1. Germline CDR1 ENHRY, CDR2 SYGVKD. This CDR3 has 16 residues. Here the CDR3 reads CAISESLAGGTDTQYF. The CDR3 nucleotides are TGTGCCATCAGTGAGTCGCTAGCGGGGGGGACAGATACGCAGTATTTT.

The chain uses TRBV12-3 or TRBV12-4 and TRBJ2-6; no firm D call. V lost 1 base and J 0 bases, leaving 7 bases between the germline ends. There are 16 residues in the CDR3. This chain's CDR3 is CASSLELFSGANVLTF. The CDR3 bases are TGTGCCAGCAGTTTAGAGCTGTTCTCTGGGGCCAACGTCCTGACTTTC.

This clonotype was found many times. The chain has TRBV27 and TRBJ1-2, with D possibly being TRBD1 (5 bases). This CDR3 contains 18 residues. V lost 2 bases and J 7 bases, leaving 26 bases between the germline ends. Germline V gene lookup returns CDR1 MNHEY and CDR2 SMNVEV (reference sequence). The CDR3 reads CASSLNPWDRRRGGGYTF. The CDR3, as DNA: TGTGCCAGCAGTTTAAACCCCTGGGACCGCCGGAGGGGTGGTGGCTACACCTTC.

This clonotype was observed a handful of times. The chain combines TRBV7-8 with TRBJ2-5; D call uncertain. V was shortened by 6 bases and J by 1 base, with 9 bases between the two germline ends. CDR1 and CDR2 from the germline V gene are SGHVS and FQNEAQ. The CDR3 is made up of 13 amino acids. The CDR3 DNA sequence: TGTGCCAGCAGATATCAGGTCCAAGAGACCCAGTACTTC. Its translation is CASRYQVQETQYF.

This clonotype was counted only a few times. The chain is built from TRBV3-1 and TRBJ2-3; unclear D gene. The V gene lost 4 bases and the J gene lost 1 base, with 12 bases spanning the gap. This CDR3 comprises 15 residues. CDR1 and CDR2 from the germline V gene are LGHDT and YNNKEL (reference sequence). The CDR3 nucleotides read TGTGCCAGCAGCCCCCAGTTTTCCGGCACAGATACGCAGTATTTT. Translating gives CASSPQFSGTDTQYF.

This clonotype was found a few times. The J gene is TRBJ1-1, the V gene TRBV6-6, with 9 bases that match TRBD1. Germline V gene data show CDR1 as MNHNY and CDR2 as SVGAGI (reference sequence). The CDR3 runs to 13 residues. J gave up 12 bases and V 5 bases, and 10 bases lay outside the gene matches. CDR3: CASSTRTGEGTFF. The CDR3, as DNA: TGTGCCAGCAGTACGCGGACAGGGGAGGGCACTTTCTTT.

The CDR3 spells CASSQESTGGGETEAFF. The CDR3 DNA is TGTGCCAGCAGCCAAGAATCAACAGGGGGCGGAGAGACTGAAGCTTTCTTT. The chain is built from TRBV3-1 and TRBJ1-1, with 9 bases lining up with TRBD1. CDR3 size: 17 residues. Germline lookup yields CDR1 LGHDT and CDR2 YNNKEL (reference sequence). The V gene end was trimmed by 0 bases and the J gene end by 5 bases; junction bases not matched to a gene: 10.

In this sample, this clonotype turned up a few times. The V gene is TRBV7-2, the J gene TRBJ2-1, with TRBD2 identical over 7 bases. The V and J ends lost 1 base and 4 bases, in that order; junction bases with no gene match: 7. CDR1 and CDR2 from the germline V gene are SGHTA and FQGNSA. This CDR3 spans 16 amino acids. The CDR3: CASSLVGGSGYNEQFF. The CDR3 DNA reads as TGTGCCAGCAGCTTAGTGGGCGGGAGTGGGTACAATGAGCAGTTCTTC. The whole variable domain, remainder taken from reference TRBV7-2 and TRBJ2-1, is GAGVSQSPSNKVTEKGKDVELRCDPISGHTALYWYRQSLGQGLEFLIYFQGNSAPDKSGLPSDRFSAERTGGSVSTLTIQRTQQEDSAVYLCASSLVGGSGYNEQFFGPGTRLTVL.

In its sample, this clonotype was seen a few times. CDR3 coding DNA: TGTGCCAGCAGTAAACAGGGGACTATCACCTACGAGCAGTACTTC. Translation gives CASSKQGTITYEQYF. This rearrangement joins TRBV5-4 to TRBJ2-7; D may be TRBD1 or TRBD2 (7 bases each). Germline V gene data show CDR1 as SGHNT and CDR2 as YYREEE (reference sequence). The CDR3 loop spans 15 amino acids. The V end lost 5 bases, the J end lost 2 bases, and 17 bases lay between the germline ends.

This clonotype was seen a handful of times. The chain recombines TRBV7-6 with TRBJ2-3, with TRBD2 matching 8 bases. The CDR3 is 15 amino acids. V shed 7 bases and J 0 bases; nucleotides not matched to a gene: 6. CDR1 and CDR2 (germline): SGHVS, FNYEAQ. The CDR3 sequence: CASTSAGASTDTQYF. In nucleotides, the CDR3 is TGTGCCAGCACCTCAGCGGGGGCCAGCACAGATACGCAGTATTTT.

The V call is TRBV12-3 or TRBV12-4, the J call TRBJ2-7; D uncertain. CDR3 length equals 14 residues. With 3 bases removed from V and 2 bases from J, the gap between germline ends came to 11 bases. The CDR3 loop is CASSLGSPPYEQYF. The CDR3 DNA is TGTGCCAGCAGTTTGGGGTCCCCCCCCTACGAGCAGTACTTC.

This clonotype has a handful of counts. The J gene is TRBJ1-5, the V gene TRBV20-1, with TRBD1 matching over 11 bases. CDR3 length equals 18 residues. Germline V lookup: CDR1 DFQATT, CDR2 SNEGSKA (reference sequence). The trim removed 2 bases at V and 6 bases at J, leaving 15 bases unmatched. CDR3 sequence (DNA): TGCAGTGCTAGAAGAGGGGCTATCGGACAGGGGGCTGGTCAGCCCCAGCATTTT. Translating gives CSARRGAIGQGAGQPQHF.

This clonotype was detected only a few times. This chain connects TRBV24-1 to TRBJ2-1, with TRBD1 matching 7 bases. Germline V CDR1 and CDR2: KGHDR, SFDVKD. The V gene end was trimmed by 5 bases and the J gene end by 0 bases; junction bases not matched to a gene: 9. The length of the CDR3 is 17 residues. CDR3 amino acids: CATSGPDRSSSYNEQFF. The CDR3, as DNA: TGTGCCACCAGTGGGCCGGACAGGTCGAGCTCCTACAATGAGCAGTTCTTC.

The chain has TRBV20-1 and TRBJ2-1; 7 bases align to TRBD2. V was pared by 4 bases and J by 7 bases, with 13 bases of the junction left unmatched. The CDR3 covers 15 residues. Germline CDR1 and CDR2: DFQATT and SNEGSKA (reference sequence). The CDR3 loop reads CSATGTTTSVNEQFF. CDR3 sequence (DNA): TGCAGTGCTACCGGGACTACGACATCTGTGAATGAGCAGTTCTTC.

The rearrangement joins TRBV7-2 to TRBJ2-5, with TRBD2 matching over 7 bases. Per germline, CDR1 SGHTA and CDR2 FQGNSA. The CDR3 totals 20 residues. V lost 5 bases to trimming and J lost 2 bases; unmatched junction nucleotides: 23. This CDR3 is CASSRRPAGRDSASQETQYF. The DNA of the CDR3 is TGTGCCAGCAGCCGTCGTCCAGCGGGAAGGGATTCTGCGTCGCAAGAGACCCAGTACTTC.

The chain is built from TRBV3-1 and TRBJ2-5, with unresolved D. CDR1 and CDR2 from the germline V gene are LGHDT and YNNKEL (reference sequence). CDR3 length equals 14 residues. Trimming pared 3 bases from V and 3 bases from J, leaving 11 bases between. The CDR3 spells CASSHNPLEETQYF. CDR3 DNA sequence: TGTGCCAGCAGCCACAACCCCCTAGAAGAGACCCAGTACTTC.

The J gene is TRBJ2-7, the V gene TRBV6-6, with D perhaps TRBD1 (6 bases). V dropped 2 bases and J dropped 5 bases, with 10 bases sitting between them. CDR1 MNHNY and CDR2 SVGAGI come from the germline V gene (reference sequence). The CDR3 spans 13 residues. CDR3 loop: CASSYQTGNEQYF. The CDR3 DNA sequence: TGTGCCAGCAGTTACCAGACAGGAAACGAGCAGTACTTC.

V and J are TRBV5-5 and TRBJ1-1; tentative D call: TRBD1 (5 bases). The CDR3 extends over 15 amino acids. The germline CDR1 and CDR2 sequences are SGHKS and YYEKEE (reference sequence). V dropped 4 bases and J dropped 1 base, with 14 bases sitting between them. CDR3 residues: CASSGDGAKNTEAFF. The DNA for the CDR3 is TGTGCCAGCAGCGGGGACGGGGCCAAGAACACTGAAGCTTTCTTT.